One and the same sample provided the 27 T cell receptor beta chains below, sequenced in a study of T cell repertoires in cytomegalovirus infection. Using its own MiXCR run on the reads, TCRdb lists one record per CDR3 protein. The sample shows hundreds of thousands of distinct CDR3 sequences, approximately 24% of them seen only once. The material sequenced was CD8+ T cells from PBMCs. These receptor sequences come from a human donor in good health (CMV status not recorded). Some clones in this sample may be carry-over from other donors' samples.

The chain recombines TRBV29-1 with TRBJ1-4, with D unresolved. The CDR3 is made up of 13 amino acids. Trimming shortened V by 3 bases and J by 5 bases, and 10 bases separated the two germline ends. Germline V gives CDR1 SQVTM, CDR2 ANQGSEA. CDR3: CSVETDGNEKLFF. In DNA, the CDR3 is TGCAGCGTTGAGACGGACGGGAATGAAAAACTGTTTTTT. The entire variable domain, with the rest obtained from reference TRBV29-1 and TRBJ1-4, is as follows: SAVISQKPSRDICQRGTSLTIQCQVDSQVTMMFWYRQQPGQSLTLIATANQGSEATYESGFVIDKFPISRPNLTFSTLTVSNMSPEDSSIYLCSVETDGNEKLFFGSGTQLSVL.

This clonotype was seen a few times. V and J are TRBV7-6 and TRBJ2-1; 9 bases align to TRBD2. The V gene end was trimmed by 1 base and the J gene end by 7 bases; junction bases not matched to a gene: 8. Germline assignment: CDR1 SGHVS and CDR2 FNYEAQ. The CDR3 runs 16 residues. The CDR3 loop is CASSLVGGGASNEQFF. Here the CDR3 DNA reads TGTGCCAGCAGCTTAGTAGGCGGGGGGGCCTCAAATGAGCAGTTCTTC.

DNA for the CDR3: TGTGCCAGCAGCTTGGGCGGCTCGGGTAGCAATCAGCCCCAGCATTTT. Residues: CASSLGGSGSNQPQHF. The chain joins TRBV13 to TRBJ1-5; D remains unclear. Germline CDR1 and CDR2: PRHDT and FYEKMQ (reference sequence). Between the trimmed V and J ends, which lost 3 bases and 0 bases, there was a span of 12 bases. The CDR3 consists of 16 residues.

This clonotype appeared a few times. The chain carries TRBV12-3 or TRBV12-4 and TRBJ1-5; TRBD1 is a possible D gene (5 bases). The CDR3 has 14 amino acids. V lost 5 bases to trimming and J lost 4 bases, with 12 bases between them. The CDR3 DNA reads TGTGCCAGCAGTGAGGGACTGAGGAATCAGCCCCAGCATTTT. Its protein is CASSEGLRNQPQHF.

V is TRBV29-1 and J is TRBJ2-2; D may be TRBD1 (6 bases). The germline CDR1 and CDR2 sequences are SQVTM and ANQGSEA. The CDR3 is 12 residues long. Trimming left V 7 bases short and J 4 bases short, with 10 bases between. CDR3 coding DNA: TGCAGCGGCCTAGGGGGCACCGGGGAGCTGTTTTTT. Protein sequence: CSGLGGTGELFF.

This clonotype was observed a handful of times. This rearrangement joins TRBV28 to TRBJ1-1; no reliable D call. V lost 3 bases, J lost 1 base, and 6 bases lay in between. The CDR3 length is 13 residues. The germline CDR1 and CDR2 sequences are MDHEN and SYDVKM. The CDR3 bases are TGTGCCAGCAGTTTTGTACCGAACACTGAAGCTTTCTTT. Protein: CASSFVPNTEAFF. The full variable domain, in which reference TRBV28 and TRBJ1-1 provide the parts outside the CDR3, is DVKVTQSSRYLVKRTGEKVFLECVQDMDHENMFWYRQDPGLGLRLIYFSYDVKMKEKGDIPEGYSVSREKKERFSLILESASTNQTSMYLCASSFVPNTEAFFGQGTRLTVV.

This clonotype turned up a few times. The chain uses TRBV12-3 or TRBV12-4 and TRBJ2-7, with 8 bases lining up with TRBD1. The CDR3 has 14 amino acids. The V and J ends lost 6 bases and 0 bases, in that order; junction bases with no gene match: 4. This CDR3 is CASRRTGNSYEQYF. CDR3 in DNA: TGTGCCAGCAGGCGGACAGGGAACTCCTACGAGCAGTACTTC.

This rearrangement joins TRBV2 to TRBJ1-1; 12 nucleotides line up with TRBD1. This CDR3 has 16 amino acids. V lost 4 bases to trimming and J lost 10 bases; unmatched junction nucleotides: 13. The germline V gene encodes CDR1 SNHLY and CDR2 FYNNEI. In nucleotides, the CDR3 is TGTGCCAGCAGTGGGTCCCGGGACAGGGGGCGTTTGGGAGCTTTCTTT. Amino acid sequence: CASSGSRDRGRLGAFF.

V gene TRBV29-1 combines with J gene TRBJ2-1; the match to TRBD2 covers 9 bases. The CDR3 is made up of 13 amino acids. Germline V gene sequence: CDR1 SQVTM, CDR2 ANQGSEA. V was clipped by 8 bases and J by 5 bases; unmatched bases: 7. The CDR3 DNA follows: TGCAGCTCCAGGCCTAGCGGGGACAATGAGCAGTTCTTC. As protein: CSSRPSGDNEQFF.

This clonotype was observed a few times. The chain employs TRBV15 and TRBJ2-1, with unresolved D. V was trimmed by 0 bases and J by 11 bases, leaving 11 bases between them. This CDR3 is 13 amino acids long. Germline CDR1 and CDR2: LNHNV and YYDKDF (reference sequence). CDR3 in DNA: TGTGCCACCAGCAGAGATAATGGGAATAAGCAGTTCTTC. Protein: CATSRDNGNKQFF. Together with reference TRBV15 and TRBJ2-1, the CDR3 gives the full variable domain: DAMVIQNPRYQVTQFGKPVTLSCSQTLNHNVMYWYQQKSSQAPKLLFHYYDKDFNNEADTPDNFQSRRPNTSFCFLDIRSPGLGDTAMYLCATSRDNGNKQFFGPGTRLTVL.

This clonotype was detected many times. The chain joins TRBV6-1 to TRBJ2-7; D might be TRBD1 (6 bases). The CDR3 is 16 amino acids. Germline V lookup: CDR1 MNHNS, CDR2 SASEGT. V was shortened by 8 bases and J by 3 bases, with 23 bases between the two germline ends. This CDR3 reads CASPPALRTEYYEQYV. DNA for the CDR3: TGTGCCAGCCCTCCTGCCCTGAGGACAGAATACTACGAGCAGTACGTC.

Comments on this clonotype: At one of its ends the junction is not consistent with the germline gene, which may arise from a read error. The V gene is TRBV20-1, the J gene TRBJ1-2; no reliable D call. From germline, CDR1 is DFQATT and CDR2 SNEGSKA (reference sequence). This CDR3 comprises 11 residues. The CDR3 protein is CSAREALPLHF. DNA of the CDR3: TGCAGTGCTAGAGAGGCTCTGCCCCTTCACTTC.

Remarks on this clonotype: Given a much more abundant clone one base away, this may be a read error. The rearrangement uses TRBV5-4 and TRBJ2-1; D not resolved. This CDR3 is 14 amino acids long. CDR1 and CDR2 (germline): SGHNT, YYREEE (reference sequence). CDR3 residues: CVSSYLLAYNEQFF. The DNA of the CDR3 is TGTGTCAGCAGCTATTTGCTAGCCTACAATGAGCAGTTCTTC.

This clonotype came up many times. The chain combines TRBV27 with TRBJ1-2; D not certain. Germline V lookup: CDR1 MNHEY, CDR2 SMNVEV (reference sequence). The V and J ends lost 7 bases and 6 bases respectively, with 9 bases between them. The CDR3 is made up of 11 amino acids. Here the CDR3 reads CASIPHNGYTF. The CDR3, as DNA: TGTGCCAGCATACCCCACAATGGCTACACCTTC.

A remark on this clonotype: A much larger clone differs from this one at a single base, so this may be a read error. The V and J genes are TRBV6-5 and TRBJ2-1; no reliable D call. Germline CDR1 and CDR2: MNHEY and SVGAGI. The CDR3 covers 13 residues. The CDR3 reads CANSWAGYNEQFF. The CDR3, as DNA: TGTGCCAACAGTTGGGCAGGCTACAATGAGCAGTTCTTC.

The CDR3 sequence: CASSQFPGTEAFF. The CDR3 nucleotides read TGCGCCAGCAGCCAATTTCCGGGAACTGAAGCTTTCTTT. This chain links TRBV4-1 with TRBJ1-1; D not certain. The CDR3 totals 13 residues. V was cut by 2 bases and J by 5 bases, with 9 bases left in between. Germline CDR1 MGHRA, CDR2 YSYEKL.

The chain links TRBV5-1 to TRBJ1-5; D might be TRBD1 (6 bases). Germline CDR1 and CDR2: SGHRS and YFSETQ. V lost 8 bases and J lost 3, with 18 bases in between. There are 15 residues in the CDR3. The CDR3 protein is CARSPDSPTNQPQHF. CDR3 sequence (DNA): TGCGCCAGAAGCCCGGACAGTCCAACCAATCAGCCCCAGCATTTT.

The rearrangement joins TRBV12-3 or TRBV12-4 to TRBJ2-2, with D unclear. V dropped 3 bases and J dropped 8 bases, with 16 bases sitting between them. This CDR3 is 15 amino acids long. CDR3 loop: CASSFSARTVGELFF. In nucleotides, the CDR3 is TGTGCCAGCAGTTTTTCGGCCAGAACAGTAGGGGAGCTGTTTTTT.

This chain links TRBV29-1 with TRBJ2-3; the D call may be TRBD1 or TRBD2 (6 bases each). The germline gives CDR1 SQVTM, CDR2 ANQGSEA. Trimming stripped 6 bases from V and 2 bases from J, with 12 bases between. The CDR3 is 13 amino acids. In DNA, the CDR3 is TGCAGCGTCCTGGGGGGCCACACAGATACGCAGTATTTT. Translation gives CSVLGGHTDTQYF.

This clonotype was detected only a few times. The chain has TRBV25-1 and TRBJ1-6; 9 nucleotides line up with TRBD1. The CDR3 spans 16 residues. Germline CDR1 is MGHDK and CDR2 is SYGVNS. The ends lost 6 bases at V and 2 bases at J; junction bases unmatched: 5. CDR3 sequence: CASSPQGAAYNSPLHF. The CDR3 coding sequence is TGTGCCAGCAGCCCACAGGGGGCCGCCTATAATTCACCCCTCCACTTT. Full variable domain (outside the CDR3, taken from reference TRBV25-1 and TRBJ1-6): EADIYQTPRYLVIGTGKKITLECSQTMGHDKMYWYQQDPGMELHLIHYSYGVNSTEKGDLSSESTVSRIRTEHFPLTLESARPSHTSQYLCASSPQGAAYNSPLHFGNGTRLTVT.

The table lists this clonotype with many counts. This chain links TRBV7-9 with TRBJ2-3; D gene unclear. V was cut by 6 bases and J by 3 bases, with 7 bases left in between. Germline V gene sequence: CDR1 SEHNR, CDR2 FQNEAQ (reference sequence). The CDR3 loop spans 12 amino acids. CDR3 in DNA: TGTGCCAGCAGAAAACCTACAGATACGCAGTATTTT. It specifies CASRKPTDTQYF.

This clonotype was seen at least ten times. The chain employs TRBV12-3 or TRBV12-4 and TRBJ2-3; 13 bases are a match to TRBD2. The CDR3 loop spans 20 amino acids. The V and J ends lost 0 bases and 0 bases, in that order; junction bases with no gene match: 9. CDR3 sequence reads: CASSLAEGTSGDTSTDTQYF. As DNA, the CDR3 is TGTGCCAGCAGTTTAGCGGAAGGGACTAGCGGGGACACTAGCACAGATACGCAGTATTTT.

This clonotype has a count of ten or more. The chain couples TRBV7-8 to TRBJ2-3, with D possibly being TRBD2 (6 bases). Trimming took 1 base from V and 2 from J, leaving 13 bases between them. Germline V CDR1 and CDR2: SGHVS, FQNEAQ. The CDR3 length is 16 residues. This chain's CDR3 is CASSLGGGEYTDTQYF. The CDR3 bases are TGTGCCAGCAGCTTAGGGGGCGGGGAGTACACAGATACGCAGTATTTT. Variable domain in full (rest from reference TRBV7-8 and TRBJ2-3): GAGVSQSPRYKVAKRGQDVALRCDPISGHVSLFWYQQALGQGPEFLTYFQNEAQLDKSGLPSDRFFAERPEGSVSTLKIQRTQQEDSAVYLCASSLGGGEYTDTQYFGPGTRLTVL.

The V gene is TRBV7-9, the J gene TRBJ2-7, with D perhaps matching TRBD1 (6 bases). Germline V CDR1 and CDR2: SEHNR, FQNEAQ (reference sequence). Trimming cost V 1 base and J 6 bases, with 19 bases left between them. This CDR3 comprises 16 residues. The CDR3 loop reads CASSLDRAGTTREQYF. The CDR3 region has the DNA TGTGCCAGCAGCTTAGACAGGGCTGGGACGACTCGCGAGCAGTACTTC.

The J gene is TRBJ2-1, the V gene TRBV14; no clear D gene. The CDR3 has 17 residues. Germline V gene data show CDR1 as SGHDN and CDR2 as FVKESK. Deletions cut 0 bases from V and 0 bases from J, with 12 bases between. This CDR3 is CASSQDLSRSSYNEQFF. The CDR3 DNA is TGTGCCAGCAGCCAAGATCTGTCTAGGTCCTCCTACAATGAGCAGTTCTTC.

This clonotype was recorded many times. J is TRBJ1-5 and V is TRBV7-9, with D possibly being TRBD1 (6 bases). Germline assignment: CDR1 SEHNR and CDR2 FQNEAQ (reference sequence). The V and J ends lost 1 base and 5 bases respectively, with 18 bases between them. The CDR3 has 17 amino acids. CDR3 in DNA: TGTGCCAGCAGCTTAGGTAAGACAGGACAGAAGGATCAGCCCCAGCATTTT. This sequence encodes CASSLGKTGQKDQPQHF.

This clonotype was counted only a few times. The rearrangement links TRBV25-1 to TRBJ1-6, with D unresolved. The CDR3 extends over 13 amino acids. The germline V and J ends were trimmed by 3 bases and 9 bases, with 9 bases remaining between them. Germline V gene sequence: CDR1 MGHDK, CDR2 SYGVNS. CDR3 DNA: TGTGCCAGCAGTGATACGAGTAGTTCACCCCTCCACTTT. It is translated as CASSDTSSSPLHF.